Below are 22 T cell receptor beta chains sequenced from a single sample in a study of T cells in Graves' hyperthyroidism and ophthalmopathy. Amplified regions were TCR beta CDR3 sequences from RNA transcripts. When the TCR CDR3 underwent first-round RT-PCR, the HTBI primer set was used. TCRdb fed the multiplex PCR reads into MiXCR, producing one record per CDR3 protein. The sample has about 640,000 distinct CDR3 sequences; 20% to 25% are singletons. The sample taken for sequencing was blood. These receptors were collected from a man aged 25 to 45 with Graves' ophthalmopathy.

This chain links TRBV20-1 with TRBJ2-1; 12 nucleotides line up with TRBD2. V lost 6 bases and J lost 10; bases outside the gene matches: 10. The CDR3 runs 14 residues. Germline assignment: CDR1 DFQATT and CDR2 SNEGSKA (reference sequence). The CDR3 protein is CSATRLAGDGEQFF. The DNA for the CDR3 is TGCAGTGCAACACGACTAGCGGGAGATGGCGAGCAGTTCTTC.

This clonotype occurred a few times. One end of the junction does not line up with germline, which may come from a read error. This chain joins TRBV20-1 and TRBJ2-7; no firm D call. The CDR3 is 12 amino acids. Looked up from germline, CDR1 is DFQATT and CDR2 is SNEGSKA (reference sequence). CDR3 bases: TGCAGTGCTGTCCTAGACTCCCACGAGCAGTACTTC. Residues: CSAVLDSHEQYF.

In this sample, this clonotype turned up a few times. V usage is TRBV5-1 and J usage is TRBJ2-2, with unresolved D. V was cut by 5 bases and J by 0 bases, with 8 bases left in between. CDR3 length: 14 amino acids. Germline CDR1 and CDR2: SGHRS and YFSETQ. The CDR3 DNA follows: TGCGCCAGCAGGGAACGGACGAACACCGGGGAGCTGTTTTTT. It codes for CASRERTNTGELFF.

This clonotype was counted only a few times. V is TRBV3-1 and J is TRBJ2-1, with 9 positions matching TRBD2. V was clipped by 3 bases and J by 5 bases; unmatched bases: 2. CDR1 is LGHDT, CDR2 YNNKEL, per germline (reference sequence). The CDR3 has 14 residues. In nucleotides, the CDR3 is TGTGCCAGCAGCCAGGGACTAGCACACAATGAGCAGTTCTTC. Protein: CASSQGLAHNEQFF.

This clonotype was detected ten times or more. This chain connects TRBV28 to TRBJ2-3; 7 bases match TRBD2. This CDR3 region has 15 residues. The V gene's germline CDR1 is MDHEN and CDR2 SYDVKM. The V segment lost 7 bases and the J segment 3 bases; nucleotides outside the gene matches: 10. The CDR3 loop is CASNTPHGGTDTQYF. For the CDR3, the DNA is TGTGCCAGCAACACTCCGCACGGGGGGACAGATACGCAGTATTTT.

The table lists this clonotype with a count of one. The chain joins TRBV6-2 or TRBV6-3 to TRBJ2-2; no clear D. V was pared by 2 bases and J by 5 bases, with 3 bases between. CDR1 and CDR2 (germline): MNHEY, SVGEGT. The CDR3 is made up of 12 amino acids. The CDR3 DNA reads TGTGCCAGCAGTTACGTTACCGGGGAGCTGTTTTTT. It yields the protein CASSYVTGELFF.

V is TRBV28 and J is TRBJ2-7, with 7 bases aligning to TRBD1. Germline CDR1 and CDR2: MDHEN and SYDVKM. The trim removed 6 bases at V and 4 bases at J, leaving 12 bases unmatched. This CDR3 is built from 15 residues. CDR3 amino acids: CASSDFRDRAYEQYF. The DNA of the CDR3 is TGTGCCAGCAGCGACTTTAGGGACAGAGCTTACGAGCAGTACTTC.

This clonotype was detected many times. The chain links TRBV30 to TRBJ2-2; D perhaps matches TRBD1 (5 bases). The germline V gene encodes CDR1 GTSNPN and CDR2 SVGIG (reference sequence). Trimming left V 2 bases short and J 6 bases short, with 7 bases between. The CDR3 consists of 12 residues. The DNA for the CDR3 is TGTGCCTGGAGTTTAGGGGCCGGGGAGCTGTTTTTT. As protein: CAWSLGAGELFF.

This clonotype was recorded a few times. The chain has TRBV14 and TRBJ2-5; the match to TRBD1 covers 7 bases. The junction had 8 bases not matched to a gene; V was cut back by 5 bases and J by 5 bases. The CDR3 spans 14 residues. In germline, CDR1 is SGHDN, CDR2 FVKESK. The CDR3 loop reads CASSFSTGVETQYF. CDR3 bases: TGTGCCAGCAGCTTCAGTACAGGGGTGGAGACCCAGTACTTC.

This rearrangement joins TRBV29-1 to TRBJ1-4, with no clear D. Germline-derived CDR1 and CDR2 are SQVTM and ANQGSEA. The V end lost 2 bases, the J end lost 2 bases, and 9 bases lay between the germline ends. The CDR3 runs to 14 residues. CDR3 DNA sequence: TGCAGCGTTGAATATAGGGAGACTAATGAAAAACTGTTTTTT. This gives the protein CSVEYRETNEKLFF.

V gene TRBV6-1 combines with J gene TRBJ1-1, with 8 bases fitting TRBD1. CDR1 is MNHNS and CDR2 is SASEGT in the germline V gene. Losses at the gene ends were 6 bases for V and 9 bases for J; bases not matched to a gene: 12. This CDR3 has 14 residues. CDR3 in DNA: TGTGCCAGCAGCCCGACAGGGGCCGCCCGTAAAGCTTTCTTT. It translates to CASSPTGAARKAFF.

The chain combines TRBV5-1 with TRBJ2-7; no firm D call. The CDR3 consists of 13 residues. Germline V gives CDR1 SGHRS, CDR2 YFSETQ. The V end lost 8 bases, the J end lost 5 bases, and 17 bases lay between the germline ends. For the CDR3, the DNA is TGCGCCAGTACTTACTTACCCACCCACGAGCAGTACTTC. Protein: CASTYLPTHEQYF.

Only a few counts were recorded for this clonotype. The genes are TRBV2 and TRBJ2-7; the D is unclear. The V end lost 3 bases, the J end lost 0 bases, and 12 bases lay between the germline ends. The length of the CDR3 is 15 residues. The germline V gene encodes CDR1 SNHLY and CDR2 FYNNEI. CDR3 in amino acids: CASSDFWSASYEQYF. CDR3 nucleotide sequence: TGTGCCAGCAGTGACTTTTGGTCGGCCTCCTACGAGCAGTACTTC.

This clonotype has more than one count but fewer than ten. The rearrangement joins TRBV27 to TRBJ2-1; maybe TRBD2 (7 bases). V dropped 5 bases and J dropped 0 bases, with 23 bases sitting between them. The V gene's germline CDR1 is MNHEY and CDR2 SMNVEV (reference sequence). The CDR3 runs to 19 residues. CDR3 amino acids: CASSPRRGPNLPSYNEQFF. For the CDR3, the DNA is TGTGCCAGCAGTCCCCGGCGGGGGCCTAATTTGCCCTCCTACAATGAGCAGTTCTTC.

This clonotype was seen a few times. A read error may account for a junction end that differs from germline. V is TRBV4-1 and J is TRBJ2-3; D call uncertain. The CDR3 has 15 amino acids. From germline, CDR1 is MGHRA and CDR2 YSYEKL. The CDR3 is CASRQGEFLTDTQYF. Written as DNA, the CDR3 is TGCGCCAGCAGGCAAGGAGAGTTCTTGACAGATACGCAGTATTTT.

The CDR3 region has the DNA TGCGCCAGCAGCTCGAAGGGGGCAGATACGCAGTATTTT. The encoded protein is CASSSKGADTQYF. The rearrangement uses TRBV5-1 and TRBJ2-3, with D possibly TRBD1 on 6 matching bases. V lost 3 bases, J lost 4 bases, and 9 bases lay in between. Per germline, CDR1 SGHRS and CDR2 YFSETQ. This CDR3 is built from 13 residues.

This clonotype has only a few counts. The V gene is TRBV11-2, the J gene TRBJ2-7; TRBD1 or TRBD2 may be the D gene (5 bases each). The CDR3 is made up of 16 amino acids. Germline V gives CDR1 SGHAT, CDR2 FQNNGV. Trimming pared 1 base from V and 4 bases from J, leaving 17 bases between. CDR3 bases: TGTGCCAGCAGCTTAGGGACGAGGGGAGCTGGGTACGAGCAGTACTTC. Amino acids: CASSLGTRGAGYEQYF.

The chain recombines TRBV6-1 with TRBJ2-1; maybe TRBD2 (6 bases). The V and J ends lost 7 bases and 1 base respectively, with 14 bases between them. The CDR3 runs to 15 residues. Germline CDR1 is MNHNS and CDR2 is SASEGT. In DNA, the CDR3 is TGTGCCAGCATCACCGGGGCGGGGTCCTACAATGAGCAGTTCTTC. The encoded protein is CASITGAGSYNEQFF.

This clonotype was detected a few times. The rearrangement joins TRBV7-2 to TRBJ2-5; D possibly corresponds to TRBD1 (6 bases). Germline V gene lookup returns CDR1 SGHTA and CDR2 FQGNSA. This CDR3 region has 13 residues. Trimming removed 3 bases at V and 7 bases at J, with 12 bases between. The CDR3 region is CASSLQGFGTQYF. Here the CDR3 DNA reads TGTGCCAGCAGCTTGCAGGGGTTCGGGACCCAGTACTTC. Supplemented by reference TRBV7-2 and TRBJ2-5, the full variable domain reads GAGVSQSPSNKVTEKGKDVELRCDPISGHTALYWYRQSLGQGLEFLIYFQGNSAPDKSGLPSDRFSAERTGGSVSTLTIQRTQQEDSAVYLCASSLQGFGTQYFGPGTRLLVL.

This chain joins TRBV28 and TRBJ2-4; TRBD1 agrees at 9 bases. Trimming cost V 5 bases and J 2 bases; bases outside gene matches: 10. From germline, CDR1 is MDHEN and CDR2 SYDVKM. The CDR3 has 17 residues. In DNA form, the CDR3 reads TGTGCCAGCAGTCCCCCGGACAGGGGAGCGTCCAAAAACATTCAGTACTTC. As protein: CASSPPDRGASKNIQYF.

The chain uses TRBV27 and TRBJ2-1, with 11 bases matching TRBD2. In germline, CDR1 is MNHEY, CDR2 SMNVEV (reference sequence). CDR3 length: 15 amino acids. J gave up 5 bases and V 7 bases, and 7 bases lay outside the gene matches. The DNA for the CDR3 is TGTGCCAGCACCCTCGGGACTAGCGGCCACAATGAGCAGTTCTTC. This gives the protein CASTLGTSGHNEQFF.

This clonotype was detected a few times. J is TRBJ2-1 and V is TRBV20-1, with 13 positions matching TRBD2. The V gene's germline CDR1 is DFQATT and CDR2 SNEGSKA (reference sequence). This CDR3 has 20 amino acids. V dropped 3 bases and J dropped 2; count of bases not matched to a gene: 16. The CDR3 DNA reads TGCAGTGCTAGCCCAATTCCGGGACTAGCGGGACAGAAAGCCTACAATGAGCAGTTCTTC. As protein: CSASPIPGLAGQKAYNEQFF.